A selection of T cell receptor beta chains follows, all from one sample in a study of Ad26.COV2.S vaccination and SARS-CoV-2 variants. TCRdb's table, derived via immunoSEQ multiplex PCR, lists solely in-frame clones and lacks some. The sample carries about 350,000 clones, approximately 81% recorded once. The sample was peripheral blood, taken in a trial of Ad26.COV2.S vaccine versus placebo. These receptor sequences come from a person aged 18-65 years who received the Ad26.COV2.S COVID-19 vaccine or a placebo. Each CDR3 is given with its conserved first and last residue. A D gene is named only where the DNA matches it firmly. A row's size may be missing; if present it is once, few, many or a size class.

>TRBJ1-2|NA|NA|TRBV3-1/TRBV3-2
CASSQEFRAHTF
TGTGCCAGCAGCCAAGAATTCAGGGCCCACACCTTC
>TRBJ2-2|NA|TRBD2|TRBV18
CASSPQLAGRAGELFF
TGTGCCAGCTCACCACAGCTAGCGGGGCGCGCCGGGGAGCTGTTTTTT
>TRBJ2-1|NA|NA|TRBV5-1
CASSLVDEQFF
TGCGCCAGCAGCTTGGTTGATGAGCAGTTCTTC
>TRBJ1-6|NA|NA|TRBV6-6
CASSFRGADSPLHF
TGTGCCAGCAGTTTCCGGGGGGCGGATTCACCCCTCCACTTT
>TRBJ1-2|NA|TRBD1|TRBV2
CASSRRSGTGWGYTF
TGTGCCAGCAGCCGGAGATCCGGGACAGGGTGGGGCTACACCTTC
>TRBJ1-1|NA|NA|TRBV6-5
CASTSGGSRTEAFF
TGTGCCAGCACTTCGGGGGGCAGTAGGACTGAAGCTTTCTTT
>TRBJ2-3|NA|NA|TRBV21-1
CASSKNRDSSTDTQYF
TGTGCCAGCAGCAAGAACCGGGACTCGAGCACAGATACGCAGTATTTT
>TRBJ2-2|NA|NA|TRBV24-1
CATSGLHTTNTGELFF
TGTGCCACTTCGGGACTCCATACAACGAACACCGGGGAGCTGTTTTTT
>TRBJ2-7|NA|NA|TRBV29-1
CSVDGAGATYEQYF
TGCAGCGTTGATGGGGCGGGGGCCACCTACGAGCAGTACTTC
>TRBJ2-3|NA|NA|TRBV24-1
CATSDGRQPSTDTQYF
TGTGCCACCAGTGATGGCCGTCAGCCTAGCACAGATACGCAGTATTTT
>TRBJ2-1|NA|TRBD2|TRBV29-1
CSAGTSLYNEQFF
TGCAGCGCCGGGACTAGTCTCTACAATGAGCAGTTCTTC
>TRBJ2-3|NA|NA|TRBV24-1
CATSEGNYMMQYF
TGTGCCACCAGTGAGGGTAACTATATGATGCAGTATTTT
>TRBJ2-7|NA|TRBD1|TRBV11-2
CASSSYRGNYYEQYF
TGTGCCAGCAGCTCGTACAGGGGGAATTACTACGAGCAGTACTTC
>TRBJ1-1|NA|NA|TRBV7-6
CASSESGTRNTEAFF
TGTGCCAGCAGCGAATCCGGGACAAGGAACACTGAAGCTTTCTTT
>TRBJ1-1|NA|NA|TRBV18
CASSNEGWTEAFF
TGTGCCAGCTCAAATGAGGGTTGGACTGAAGCTTTCTTT
>TRBJ1-5|NA|NA|TRBV7-2
CASSLTGADQPQHF
TGTGCCAGCAGCTTAACCGGGGCGGATCAGCCCCAGCATTTT
>TRBJ2-7|NA|NA|TRBV29-1
CSARGGSSYEQYF
TGCAGCGCTCGAGGGGGTTCGTCCTACGAGCAGTACTTC
>TRBJ1-3|NA|NA|TRBV6-6
CATYHSLSGNTIYF
TGTGCCACCTATCACAGCCTCTCTGGAAACACCATATATTTT
>TRBJ1-1|once|NA|TRBV18
CASSARPQGNTEAFF
TGTGCCAGCTCAGCCCGACCACAGGGAAACACTGAAGCTTTCTTT
>TRBJ2-7|NA|TRBD2|TRBV7-8
CASSLVGLDPYEQYF
TGTGCCAGCAGCTTAGTCGGACTAGATCCCTACGAGCAGTACTTC
>TRBJ2-7|few|NA|TRBV6-4
CARGGLYEQYF
TGTGCCAGGGGGGGACTCTACGAGCAGTACTTC
>TRBJ1-3|NA|TRBD1|TRBV29-1
CSIQPTGATSGNTIYF
TGCAGCATCCAACCCACAGGGGCCACATCTGGAAACACCATATATTTT